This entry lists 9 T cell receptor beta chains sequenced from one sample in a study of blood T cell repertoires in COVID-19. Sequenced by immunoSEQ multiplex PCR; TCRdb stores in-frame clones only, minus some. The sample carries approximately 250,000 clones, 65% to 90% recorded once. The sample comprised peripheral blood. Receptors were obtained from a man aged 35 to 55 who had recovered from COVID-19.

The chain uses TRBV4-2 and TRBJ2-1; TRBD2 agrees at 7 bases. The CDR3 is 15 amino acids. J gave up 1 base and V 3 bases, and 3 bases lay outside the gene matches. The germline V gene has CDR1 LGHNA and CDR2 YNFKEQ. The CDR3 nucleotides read TGTGCCAGCAGCCACCCCGGGGGGTCCTACAATGAGCAGTTCTTC. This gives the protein CASSHPGGSYNEQFF.

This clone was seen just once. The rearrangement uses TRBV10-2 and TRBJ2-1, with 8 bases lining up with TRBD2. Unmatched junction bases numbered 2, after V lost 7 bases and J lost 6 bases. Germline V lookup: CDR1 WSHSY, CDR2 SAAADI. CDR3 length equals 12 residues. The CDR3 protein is CASTLAGNEQFF. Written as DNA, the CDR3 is TGCGCCAGCACTCTAGCGGGCAATGAGCAGTTCTTC.

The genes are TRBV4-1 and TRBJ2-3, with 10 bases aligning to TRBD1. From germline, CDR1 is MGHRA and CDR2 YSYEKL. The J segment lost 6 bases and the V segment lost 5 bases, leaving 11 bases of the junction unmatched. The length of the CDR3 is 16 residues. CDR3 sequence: CASSDTPGQGWDTQYF. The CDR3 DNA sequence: TGCGCCAGCAGCGATACTCCGGGACAGGGGTGGGATACGCAGTATTTT.

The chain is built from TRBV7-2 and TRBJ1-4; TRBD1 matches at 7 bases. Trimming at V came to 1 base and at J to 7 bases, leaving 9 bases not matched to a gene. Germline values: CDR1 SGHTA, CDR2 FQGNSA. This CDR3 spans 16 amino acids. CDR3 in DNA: TGTGCCAGCAGCTTAGGGAGAAGACAGGGACTTGAAAAACTGTTTTTT. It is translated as CASSLGRRQGLEKLFF.

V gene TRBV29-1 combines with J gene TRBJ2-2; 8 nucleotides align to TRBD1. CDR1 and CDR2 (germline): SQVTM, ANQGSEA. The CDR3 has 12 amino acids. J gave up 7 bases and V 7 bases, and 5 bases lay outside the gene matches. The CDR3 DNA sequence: TGCAGCGCACCTACAGGGGGCGGGGAGCTGTTTTTT. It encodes CSAPTGGGELFF.

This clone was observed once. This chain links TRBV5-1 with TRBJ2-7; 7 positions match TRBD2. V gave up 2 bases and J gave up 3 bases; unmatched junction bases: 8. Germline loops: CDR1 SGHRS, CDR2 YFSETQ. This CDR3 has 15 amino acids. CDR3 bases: TGCGCCAGCAGCTTTGGAACTAGCGATTACTACGAGCAGTACTTC. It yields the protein CASSFGTSDYYEQYF.

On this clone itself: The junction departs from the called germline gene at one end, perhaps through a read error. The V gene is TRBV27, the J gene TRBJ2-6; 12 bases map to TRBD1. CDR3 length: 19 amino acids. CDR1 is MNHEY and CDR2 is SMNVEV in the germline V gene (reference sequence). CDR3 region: CASSLSPGQGAVGANVLTF. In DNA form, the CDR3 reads TGTGCCAGCAGTCTATCTCCGGGACAGGGGGCGGTAGGGGCCAACGTCCTGACTTTC.

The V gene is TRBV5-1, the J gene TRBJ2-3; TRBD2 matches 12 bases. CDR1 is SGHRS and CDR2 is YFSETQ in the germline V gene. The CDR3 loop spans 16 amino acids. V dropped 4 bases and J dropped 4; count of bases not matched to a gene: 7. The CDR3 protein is CASSRGLAGSSDTQYF. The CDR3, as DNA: TGCGCCAGCAGCCGTGGACTAGCGGGAAGTTCAGATACGCAGTATTTT.

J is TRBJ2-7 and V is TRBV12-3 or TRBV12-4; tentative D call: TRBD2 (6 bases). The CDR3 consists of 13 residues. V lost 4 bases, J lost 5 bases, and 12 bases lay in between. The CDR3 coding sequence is TGTGCCAGCAGTTACGGCAGGGAGGACGAGCAGTACTTC. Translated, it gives CASSYGREDEQYF.